The rows below give T cell receptor beta chains drawn from one sample of a study of cytomegalovirus exposure and HLA in healthy donors. The method was immunoSEQ multiplex PCR; TCRdb's version includes in-frame clones alone and lacks a portion of them. The table lists roughly 170,000 clones, around four fifths of them singletons. The sequencing input was PBMCs. The receptors were sampled from a man younger than 40 in good health and CMV-seronegative. The CDR3 runs from the conserved cysteine through the conserved F or W. D genes are given only for firm matches. For some rows the clone size is stated as once, few or many, or as a class when expanded; others skip it.

- TRBJ1-2 - TRBV28 CASSTSGYGYTF -
- TRBJ1-5 - TRBV7-2 CASSFGTGGQPQHF TGTGCCAGCAGCTTCGGGACCGGGGGTCAGCCCCAGCATTTT
TRBD1 TRBJ2-2 - TRBV30 CAWSVQGAGTGELFF TGTGCCTGGAGTGTACAGGGGGCAGGGACCGGGGAGCTGTTTTTT
TRBD1 TRBJ2-3 - TRBV14 CASSQEDRVGTDTQYF TGTGCCAGCAGCCAAGAGGACAGGGTGGGCACAGATACGCAGTATTTT
TRBD2 TRBJ2-7 - TRBV5-1 CASSRMTGAGGSLLEQYF TGCGCCAGCAGCCGGATGACTGGAGCGGGGGGGTCCCTCCTGGAGCAGTACTTC
TRBD2 TRBJ2-1 - TRBV10-3 CAISGLAGNNEQFF TGTGCCATCAGTGGTCTAGCGGGGAACAATGAGCAGTTCTTC
- TRBJ2-7 - TRBV5-1 CASSLGGQPIYIGEQYF TGCGCCAGCAGTTTAGGTGGACAGCCCATTTATATTGGCGAGCAGTACTTC
- TRBJ1-1 - TRBV11-2 CASSFSVNTEAFF TGTGCCAGCAGCTTTTCAGTGAACACTGAAGCTTTCTTT
TRBD2 TRBJ2-1 - TRBV12-5 CASGLELGTSGSYNEQFF TGTGCTAGTGGTTTGGAACTGGGGACTAGCGGGAGCTACAATGAGCAGTTCTTC
TRBD1 TRBJ1-1 - TRBV25-1 CASRRDRGTGMNTEAFF TGTGCCAGCAGGAGGGACAGGGGAACGGGGATGAACACTGAAGCTTTCTTT
TRBD1 TRBJ2-1 few TRBV11-3 CASSLSRDRSNEQFF TGTGCCAGCAGCTTATCCCGGGACAGGTCAAATGAGCAGTTCTTC
TRBD1 TRBJ1-1 - TRBV2 CATNRDRGKNTEAFF TGTGCCACCAACCGGGACAGGGGGAAAAACACTGAAGCTTTCTTT
TRBD1 TRBJ2-1 - TRBV7-9 CSSSFRDRPYNEQFF TGTTCCAGCAGCTTTAGGGACAGACCCTACAATGAGCAGTTCTTC
TRBD1 TRBJ1-4 - TRBV2 CASSRTGGPGEKLFF TGTGCCAGCAGTCGCACAGGGGGGCCCGGGGAAAAACTGTTTTTT
TRBD1 TRBJ1-6 - TRBV6-5 CASSYTQGGSSPLHF TGTGCCAGCAGTTACACACAGGGGGGAAGCTCACCCCTCCACTTT
TRBD2 TRBJ2-7 - TRBV7-2 CASSLGTSGGAASYEQYF TGTGCCAGCAGCTTAGGGACTAGCGGGGGGGCCGCATCCTACGAGCAGTACTTC
TRBD1 TRBJ2-3 - TRBV11-3 CASSSGTGEYTQYF TGTGCCAGCAGCTCCGGGACAGGGGAATATACGCAGTATTTT
TRBD2 TRBJ2-7 few TRBV29-1 CSVDLAGETQYF TGCAGCGTTGATCTAGCGGGGGAAACCCAGTACTTC
- TRBJ2-1 - TRBV10-3 CAISESTGTVGANNEQFF TGTGCCATCAGTGAGTCAACTGGCACGGTGGGGGCGAACAATGAGCAGTTCTTC
- TRBJ2-7 - TRBV5-6 CASSSPTLSSYEQYF TGTGCCAGCAGCTCCCCGACTCTGAGCTCCTACGAGCAGTACTTC
TRBD1 TRBJ1-5 - TRBV28 CASSRGQGNQPQHF TGTGCCAGCAGCCGGGGACAGGGTAATCAGCCCCAGCATTTT
TRBD2 TRBJ2-1 - TRBV30 CAWNPSGRINEQFF TGTGCCTGGAACCCTAGCGGGAGAATTAATGAGCAGTTCTTC
- TRBJ1-3 few TRBV7-2 CASSPGFGVGNTIYF TGTGCCAGCAGCCCAGGGTTTGGGGTAGGAAACACCATATATTTT
TRBD1 TRBJ1-3 - TRBV5-4 CASSQRGTGGGNTIYF TGTGCCAGCAGTCAAAGGGGGACAGGGGGTGGAAACACCATATATTTT
- TRBJ1-1 once TRBV28 CATKTGTTHNTEAFF TGTGCCACCAAAACCGGGACAACCCATAACACTGAAGCTTTCTTT
- TRBJ2-6 - TRBV6-4 CASSEGGSGANVLTF TGTGCCAGCAGTGAAGGGGGCTCTGGGGCCAACGTCCTGACTTTC